Here is one TCR beta chain with its context. Its target is not known. This record belongs to a study of cytomegalovirus exposure and HLA in healthy donors. Study information: The same platform as the approximately 640 first-cohort repertoires was used for the 100 to 150 validation repertoires, a later analysis reported.

Generated by immunoSEQ multiplex PCR, the TCRdb table keeps only in-frame clones and is missing some. The sample carries over 100,000 clones, 80% to 90% recorded once. Germline lookup yields CDR1 MGHRA and CDR2 YSYEKL. The CDR3 spans 16 residues. Deletions cut 0 bases from V and 1 base from J, with 13 bases between. Study results and limitations: The study listed 150 to 200 cytomegalovirus-associated TCR beta chains. A classifier reportedly called cytomegalovirus status with high sensitivity and specificity.

The rearrangement links TRBV4-1 to TRBJ2-7, with D perhaps matching TRBD1 (6 bases). The sample taken for sequencing was PBMCs. This TCR was sampled from a young woman in good health and CMV-seronegative. In DNA form, the CDR3 reads TGCGCCAGCAGCCAAGAATCGGCAGGGGAATCCTACGAGCAGTACTTC. Protein: CASSQESAGESYEQYF.